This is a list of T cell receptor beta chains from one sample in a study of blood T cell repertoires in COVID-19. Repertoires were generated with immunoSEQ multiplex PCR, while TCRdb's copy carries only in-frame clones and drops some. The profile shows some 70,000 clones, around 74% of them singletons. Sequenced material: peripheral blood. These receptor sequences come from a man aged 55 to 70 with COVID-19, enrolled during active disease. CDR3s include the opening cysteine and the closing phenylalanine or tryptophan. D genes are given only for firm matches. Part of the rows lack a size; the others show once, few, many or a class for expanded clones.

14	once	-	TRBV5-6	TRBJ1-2	CASSGAGKHYGYTF
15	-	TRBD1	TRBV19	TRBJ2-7	CASSIGYRGHYEQYF
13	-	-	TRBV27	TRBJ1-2	CASSFRGKDGYTF
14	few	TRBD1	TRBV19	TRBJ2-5	CASHGGQGGETQYF
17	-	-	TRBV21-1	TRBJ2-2	CASSSPDFAVNTGELFF
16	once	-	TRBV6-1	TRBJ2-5	CASSVVHSLSGETQYF
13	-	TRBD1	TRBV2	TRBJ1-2	CASKTTGDYGYTF
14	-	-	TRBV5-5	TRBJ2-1	CASTRSFAENEQFF
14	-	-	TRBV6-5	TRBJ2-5	CASRRVAAQETQYF
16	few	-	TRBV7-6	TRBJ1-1	CASSPWGGRDGTEAFF
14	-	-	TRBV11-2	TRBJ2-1	CASSFYGEYNEQFF
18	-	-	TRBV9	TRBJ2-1	CASSVGPGRQSTYNEQFF
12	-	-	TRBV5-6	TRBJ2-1	CASSLGANEQFF
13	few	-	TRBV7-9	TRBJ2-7	CASSWAGIHEQYF
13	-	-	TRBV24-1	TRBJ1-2	CATSDLWGAGYTF
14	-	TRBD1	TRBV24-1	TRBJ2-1	CATGRGTGFNEQFF
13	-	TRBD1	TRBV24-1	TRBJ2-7	CATRQGVVNEQYF
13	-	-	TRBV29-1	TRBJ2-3	CSVKKQGTDTQYF
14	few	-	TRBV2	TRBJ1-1	CASSEWLANTEAFF
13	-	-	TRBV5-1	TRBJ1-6	CASSLTTNSPLHF
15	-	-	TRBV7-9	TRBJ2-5	CASSTGTRWGETQYF
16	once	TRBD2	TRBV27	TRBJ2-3	CASNPTTSGSTDTQYF
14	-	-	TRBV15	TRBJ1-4	CATSRDWGRKELFF
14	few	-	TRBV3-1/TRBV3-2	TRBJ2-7	CASSPTLDTLEQYF
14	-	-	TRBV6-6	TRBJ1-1	CASRARRSNTEAFF
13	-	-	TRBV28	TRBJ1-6	CASSLVQASPLHF
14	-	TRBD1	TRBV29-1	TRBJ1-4	CSARRGATNEKLFF
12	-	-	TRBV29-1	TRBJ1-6	CSVEGGSGPLHF
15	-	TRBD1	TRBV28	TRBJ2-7	CASSSTGTGGIKQYF
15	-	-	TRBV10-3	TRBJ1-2	CAISEGGRGIYGYTF
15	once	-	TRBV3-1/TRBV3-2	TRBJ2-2	CASSPQGTDTGELFF
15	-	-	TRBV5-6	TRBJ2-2	CASRGGEWVTGELFF
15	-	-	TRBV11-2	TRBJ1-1	CASSPPGQMNTEAFF
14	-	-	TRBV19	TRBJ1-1	CASSIGQANTEAFF
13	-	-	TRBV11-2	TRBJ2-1	CASSLGHNNEQFF
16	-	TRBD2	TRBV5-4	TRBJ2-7	CASSLELAGGPNEQYF
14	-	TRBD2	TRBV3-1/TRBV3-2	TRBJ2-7	CASSGTSGGYEQYF
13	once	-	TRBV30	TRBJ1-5	CAWGRSSNQPQHF
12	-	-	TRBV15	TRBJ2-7	CATSRAGYEQYF
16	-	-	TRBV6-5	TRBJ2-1	CASSYFYTDSSNEQFF
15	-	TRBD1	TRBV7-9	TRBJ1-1	CASTKTGELHTEAFF